This T cell receptor beta chain was profiled in a study of blood T cells in healthy people across ages. General study results and limits: It was not possible, with unsorted PBMCs, to conclusively compare naive and antigen-experienced cells. Naive T cell percentage by flow cytometry tracked strongly with beta diversity.

A second 7 to 11 cycle PCR used barcoded and J-beta primers. TCRdb itself ran the 5' RACE reads through MiXCR, one entry per CDR3 protein. Among fewer than 2,000,000 distinct CDR3 sequences listed, about two fifths were seen once. Trimming took 3 bases from V and 6 from J, leaving 6 bases between them. Germline V lookup: CDR1 SGDLS, CDR2 YYNGEE. The CDR3 consists of 12 residues. For this clonotype: Its antigen is undetermined.

This chain joins TRBV9 and TRBJ2-2; D possibly uses TRBD1 or TRBD2 (5 bases each). The sequenced sample was blood. The source is a human donor in good health. CDR3 DNA: TGTGCCAGCAGCGGGGACGCCGGGGAGCTGTTTTTT. Translated: CASSGDAGELFF.